This T cell receptor (beta chain) was recorded in a study of blood T cell repertoires in COVID-19. In the study overall: The samples span acute and convalescent COVID-19 from the United States, Italy and Spain.

Method: immunoSEQ multiplex PCR; TCRdb's copy keeps in-frame clones and lacks some. This sample has about 200,000 clones, with about 85% found just once. Seattle participants joined during active infection and were tracked over time. This clone was detected only a few times. CDR3 size: 14 residues. CDR1 and CDR2 (germline): LGHNA, YSLEER. With 8 bases clipped from V and 7 bases from J, the junction kept 12 bases outside the gene matches. Sample: peripheral blood. This TCR was sampled from a person aged 65-85 years with COVID-19, enrolled during active disease. V and J are TRBV4-3 and TRBJ2-3, with TRBD2 matching over 7 bases. The CDR3 sequence: CASSAGVSGYTQYF. The CDR3 coding sequence is TGCGCCAGCTCCGCGGGGGTGAGCGGTTATACGCAGTATTTT.